This TCR beta chain was obtained from a study of CD8 T cells in ankylosing spondylitis. Study conclusions and caveats: Ankylosing spondylitis blood seemed to carry a telltale TCR beta motif made of fewer than ten highly homologous variants. Disease-linked clones were found to be CD8+ and relatively rare in peripheral blood.

TCRdb ran MiXCR on the 5' RACE reads and lists one entry per CDR3 protein. The sample consists of roughly 130,000 distinct CDR3 sequences, 6% to 8.5% of them appearing once. In germline, CDR1 is LNHNV, CDR2 YYDKDF (reference sequence). The CDR3 contains 14 residues. V lost 0 bases and J lost 6, with 9 bases in between. This clonotype was seen ten or more times. The antigen is undetermined. The J gene is TRBJ1-5, the V gene TRBV15; no reliable D call. Material for sequencing was blood, either unsorted or a sorted T cell fraction (not recorded which). The sequence derives from a male donor with ankylosing spondylitis or in good health (not recorded which). This CDR3 reads CATSRDRLGQPQHF. The CDR3 DNA follows: TGTGCCACCAGCAGAGATCGCTTGGGTCAGCCCCAGCATTTT.